What follows are 19 T cell receptor beta chains derived from one specimen sequenced in a study of blood T cells in healthy people across ages. A second about 7 to 12 cycle PCR used barcoded and J-beta primers. TCRdb re-called the 5' RACE reads with MiXCR, one entry per CDR3 protein. The sample records hundreds of thousands of distinct CDR3 sequences, roughly 50% being singletons. Material for sequencing was blood. These receptors all come from a man aged 35 to 55 in good health.

CDR3 coding DNA: TGCAGCGGGACTAGCGGGAGTAAGCAGTACTTC. Encoded protein: CSGTSGSKQYF. The gene calls are TRBV20-1 and TRBJ2-5; 14 nucleotides match TRBD2. Germline CDR1 DFQATT, CDR2 SNEGSKA (reference sequence). The CDR3 contains 11 residues.

This clonotype was picked up one time. CDR3 residues: CSARDDSGANVLTF. CDR3 nucleotides: TGCAGTGCTCGGGATGACTCTGGGGCCAACGTCCTGACTTTC. This chain uses TRBV20-1 with TRBJ2-6; TRBD2 might be the D (5 bases). Germline V gene lookup returns CDR1 DFQATT and CDR2 SNEGSKA (reference sequence). V lost 5 bases and J 0 bases, leaving 8 bases between the germline ends. The CDR3 consists of 14 residues.

The CDR3 region has the DNA TGTGCCAGCAGTGAATGGACAGCTGAAAAACTGTTTTTT. It specifies CASSEWTAEKLFF. The genes are TRBV25-1 and TRBJ1-4, with D maybe TRBD1 (6 bases). Looked up from germline, CDR1 is MGHDK and CDR2 is SYGVNS. V lost 1 base to trimming and J lost 7 bases, with 7 bases between them. The CDR3 consists of 13 residues.

The rearrangement uses TRBV3-1 and TRBJ2-5; 7 nucleotides match TRBD1. Germline trimming cut 3 bases from V and 4 bases from J; bases unmatched to any gene: 8. This CDR3 spans 15 amino acids. The V gene's germline CDR1 is LGHDT and CDR2 YNNKEL (reference sequence). The CDR3 bases are TGTGCCAGCAGCCAGACAGACAGGGCAAGAGAGACCCAGTACTTC. This encodes CASSQTDRARETQYF.

The genes are TRBV15 and TRBJ1-1; no clear D gene. The CDR3 length is 12 residues. CDR1 and CDR2 from the germline V gene are LNHNV and YYDKDF (reference sequence). V lost 0 bases to trimming and J lost 5 bases, with 4 bases between them. The DNA of the CDR3 is TGTGCCACCAGCAGAGATCTAACTGAAGCTTTCTTT. This encodes CATSRDLTEAFF.

The chain links TRBV5-1 to TRBJ1-5; D not certain. The CDR3 contains 17 residues. Looked up from germline, CDR1 is SGHRS and CDR2 is YFSETQ. V gave up 0 bases and J gave up 0 bases, with 13 bases separating them. CDR3 protein: CASSLGPETYSNQPQHF. The CDR3 DNA reads as TGCGCCAGCAGCTTGGGACCGGAAACCTATAGCAATCAGCCCCAGCATTTT.

Regarding this clonotype: A read error may explain this, as a much larger clone is one base away. The V and J genes are TRBV20-1 and TRBJ2-5, with D maybe TRBD1 (5 bases). The CDR3 extends over 14 amino acids. Trimming took off 3 bases at V and 3 bases at J, with 14 bases between the two ends. Germline V gene lookup returns CDR1 DFQATT and CDR2 SNEGSKA (reference sequence). Written as DNA, the CDR3 is TGCAGTGCTAGGTTCGTCGACAGTAAAGAGACCCAGTACTTC. This codes for CSARFVDSKETQYF.

This clonotype came up a few times. The chain employs TRBV11-3 and TRBJ2-3; the match to TRBD2 covers 8 bases. V shed 3 bases and J 4 bases; nucleotides not matched to a gene: 6. This CDR3 is 15 amino acids long. Per germline, CDR1 SGHNT and CDR2 YENEEA. The CDR3 DNA sequence: TGTGCCAGCAGCTTGGACGGGAGGGCCTCAGATACGCAGTATTTT. It translates to CASSLDGRASDTQYF.

V is TRBV7-9 and J is TRBJ1-2; 8 bases align to TRBD1. The CDR3 runs to 13 residues. Germline lookup yields CDR1 SEHNR and CDR2 FQNEAQ (reference sequence). The J segment lost 2 bases and the V segment lost 8 bases, leaving 4 bases of the junction unmatched. The CDR3 bases are TGTGCCAGCGTATACAGGGGGAACTATGGCTACACCTTC. Translation gives CASVYRGNYGYTF.

The rearrangement uses TRBV28 and TRBJ2-1; 7 bases align to TRBD1. CDR1 is MDHEN and CDR2 is SYDVKM in the germline V gene. CDR3 size: 14 residues. The V segment lost 4 bases and the J segment 4 bases; nucleotides outside the gene matches: 4. The DNA of the CDR3 is TGTGCCAGCAGTTGGGACAGAAGGTACAATGAGCAGTTCTTC. Translated, it gives CASSWDRRYNEQFF.

Details on this clonotype: With a much larger clone just one base away, this may be a read error. V usage is TRBV5-6 and J usage is TRBJ2-7, with D uncertain. The J call is doubtful: the DNA matches TRBJ2-5 better. Germline V lookup: CDR1 SGHDT, CDR2 YYEEEE. This CDR3 has 14 amino acids. The CDR3 nucleotides are TGTGCCAGCAGCTTGAAGGGATCGGAGGAGACCCAGTACTTC. It yields the protein CASSLKGSEETQYF.

V gene TRBV7-2 combines with J gene TRBJ1-1; D unresolved. Trimming took off 10 bases at V and 1 base at J, with 16 bases between the two ends. Germline V CDR1 and CDR2: SGHTA, FQGNSA. This CDR3 comprises 14 residues. CDR3 residues: CATGPQTGNTEAFF. The CDR3 DNA is TGTGCCACCGGTCCTCAAACGGGGAACACTGAAGCTTTCTTT.

This clonotype was counted a few times. The chain has TRBV4-1 and TRBJ2-1; no definite D call. The CDR3 is 14 amino acids. The ends were cut back, 1 base at V and 8 bases at J, with 12 bases in the middle. Germline CDR1 reads MGHRA; CDR2 reads YSYEKL. The CDR3 DNA reads TGCGCCAGCAGCCAAGGTCGGCCACCCGATGAGCAGTTCTTC. Translating gives CASSQGRPPDEQFF.

DNA for the CDR3: TGTGCCAGCAGCCAAGGGACCTACGAGCAGTACTTC. Residues: CASSQGTYEQYF. This sequence joins TRBV14 and TRBJ2-7, with no clear D. CDR1 and CDR2 (germline): SGHDN, FVKESK. This CDR3 spans 12 amino acids. V lost 1 base and J 2 bases, leaving 3 bases between the germline ends.

This clonotype came up once. This sequence joins TRBV5-1 and TRBJ1-5; D gene uncertain. Trimming stripped 0 bases from V and 9 bases from J, with 13 bases between. The CDR3 is 14 amino acids. Germline V CDR1 and CDR2: SGHRS, YFSETQ. CDR3 residues: CASSLGGHGSPQHF. The CDR3 DNA follows: TGCGCCAGCAGCTTGGGCGGTCACGGGTCGCCCCAGCATTTT.

The chain links TRBV7-3 to TRBJ2-5; D not resolved. The J call may be wrong; the DNA end is better matched by TRBJ2-4. Germline-derived CDR1 and CDR2 are SGHTA and FQGTGA. This CDR3 spans 13 amino acids. The CDR3 sequence: CASSLEVMDIQYF. The CDR3 bases are TGTGCCAGCAGCTTGGAAGTGATGGACATTCAGTACTTC.

This clonotype has just a few counts. V is TRBV12-3 or TRBV12-4 and J is TRBJ2-7; D perhaps matches TRBD1 (6 bases). V was cut by 5 bases and J by 6 bases, with 20 bases left in between. This CDR3 is 15 amino acids long. CDR3 DNA sequence: TGTGCCAGCAGTGGTTGGCTACCAGGGGTGGCCGAGCAGTACTTC. Protein: CASSGWLPGVAEQYF.

This clonotype was seen only a few times. This rearrangement joins TRBV12-3 or TRBV12-4 to TRBJ2-7, with D uncertain. Between the trimmed V and J ends, which lost 2 bases and 4 bases, there was a span of 12 bases. CDR3 length: 14 residues. For the CDR3, the DNA is TGTGCCAGCAGTTTAAAGCTAGGGCGGTACGAGCAGTACTTC. Translated, it gives CASSLKLGRYEQYF.

The CDR3 nucleotides read TGTGCCAGCACCCTCCGGACGGGATCAGCGGATACGCAGTATTTT. Its protein product is CASTLRTGSADTQYF. This chain uses TRBV12-3 or TRBV12-4 with TRBJ2-3; D possibly corresponds to TRBD2 (5 bases). This CDR3 spans 15 amino acids. Trimming left V 7 bases short and J 6 bases short, with 20 bases between.